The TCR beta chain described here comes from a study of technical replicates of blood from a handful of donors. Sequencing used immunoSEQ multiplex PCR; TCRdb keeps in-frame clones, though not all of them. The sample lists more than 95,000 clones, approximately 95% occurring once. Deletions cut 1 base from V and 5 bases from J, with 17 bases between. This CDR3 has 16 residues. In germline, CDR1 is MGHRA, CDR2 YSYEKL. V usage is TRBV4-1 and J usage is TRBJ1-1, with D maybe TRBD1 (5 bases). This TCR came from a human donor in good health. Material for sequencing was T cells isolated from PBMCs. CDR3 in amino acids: CASSQALTGVWTEAFF. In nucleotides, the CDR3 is TGCGCCAGCAGCCAAGCGCTTACAGGCGTATGGACTGAAGCTTTCTTT.